These 6 T cell receptor beta chains were all obtained from the same sample, sequenced in a study of T cells in localized non-small cell lung cancer. Method: immunoSEQ multiplex PCR; TCRdb's copy keeps in-frame clones and lacks some. Here the sample spans a few thousand clones, more than 25% being singletons. Material: lung tumor tissue, obtained before any cancer treatment. All receptors derive from a female donor older than 55 with stage I lung adenocarcinoma.

The chain has TRBV5-1 and TRBJ2-1; D ambiguous. This CDR3 is built from 14 residues. V was trimmed by 4 bases and J by 6 bases, leaving 14 bases between them. CDR1 and CDR2 (germline): SGHRS, YFSETQ. The CDR3: CASSPDPWVNEQFF. The CDR3 nucleotides are TGCGCCAGCAGCCCGGACCCGTGGGTCAATGAGCAGTTCTTC.

The chain joins TRBV5-1 to TRBJ1-2; D possibly corresponds to TRBD1 (5 bases). This CDR3 spans 14 amino acids. CDR1 SGHRS and CDR2 YFSETQ come from the germline V gene. V was trimmed by 0 bases and J by 3 bases, leaving 9 bases between them. CDR3: CASSLGQGDYGYTF. In DNA form, the CDR3 reads TGCGCCAGCAGCTTGGGTCAGGGTGACTATGGCTACACCTTC.

This clone was seen a few times. V and J are TRBV10-3 and TRBJ1-2, with unresolved D. Germline V lookup: CDR1 ENHRY, CDR2 SYGVKD. V was pared by 4 bases and J by 2 bases, with 8 bases between. The CDR3 contains 13 residues. CDR3 region: CAISGEKNYGYTF. CDR3 sequence (DNA): TGTGCCATCAGTGGAGAAAAAAACTATGGCTACACCTTC.

This clone is classed as medium-sized (0.01 to 0.1%). The V call is TRBV19, the J call TRBJ2-2; possibly TRBD1 or TRBD2 for D (5 bases each). The CDR3 sequence is 14 residues long. V lost 5 bases and J lost 2, with 9 bases in between. CDR1 is LNHDA, CDR2 SQIVND, per germline (reference sequence). The CDR3 nucleotides are TGTGCCAGTAGTCGGGACGGAAACACCGGGGAGCTGTTTTTT. Amino acid sequence: CASSRDGNTGELFF.

This clone was counted between two and nine times. V and J are TRBV11-3 and TRBJ1-1; D remains unclear. Germline-derived CDR1 and CDR2 are SGHNT and YENEEA. V shed 2 bases and J shed 1 base, with 8 bases lying between them. This CDR3 has 14 residues. In nucleotides, the CDR3 is TGTGCCAGCAGCTTACCGCTGGGGAACACTGAAGCTTTCTTT. Residues: CASSLPLGNTEAFF.

This chain links TRBV5-1 with TRBJ1-1; D unresolved. Trimming removed 4 bases at V and 0 bases at J, with 13 bases between. CDR1 and CDR2 (germline): SGHRS, YFSETQ. The CDR3 length is 15 residues. CDR3 nucleotides: TGCGCCAGCAGCCACGTTGGGCAGGTGAACACTGAAGCTTTCTTT. Encoded protein: CASSHVGQVNTEAFF.